The next 20 T cell receptor beta chains were all read from a single sample in a study of cytomegalovirus exposure and HLA in healthy donors. The PCR ran on 60 Vbeta and 13 Jbeta primers. Profiling relied on immunoSEQ multiplex PCR, and the TCRdb table lists in-frame clones only, not all of them. The sample features some 120,000 clones, with approximately 2.6% in its top ten. Sequencing was carried out using PBMCs. These receptors were taken from a man aged 30 to 39 in good health and CMV-seronegative.

This chain connects TRBV19 to TRBJ2-1; 9 bases line up with TRBD2. The CDR3 sequence is 16 residues long. V gave up 3 bases and J gave up 7 bases; unmatched junction bases: 10. CDR1 is LNHDA, CDR2 SQIVND, per germline (reference sequence). Here the CDR3 reads CASSIDAGGPKNEQFF. CDR3 nucleotide sequence: TGTGCCAGTAGTATTGACGCGGGAGGGCCAAAGAATGAGCAGTTCTTC.

The rearrangement links TRBV5-1 to TRBJ2-5; 9 nucleotides align to TRBD1. Matching the DNA end better, TRBJ2-7 makes the J call doubtful. Germline CDR1 and CDR2: SGHRS and YFSETQ. The CDR3 contains 13 residues. CDR3 nucleotide sequence: TGCGCCAGCCAACGGGACAGGGCGTTCGAGCAGTACTTC. Protein: CASQRDRAFEQYF.

The CDR3 DNA sequence: TGTGCCAGCCGGACAGTTTCGGTCACCGGGGAGCTGTTTTTT. Protein sequence: CASRTVSVTGELFF. This chain uses TRBV6-5 with TRBJ2-2; tentatively, D is TRBD1 (6 bases). The V gene's germline CDR1 is MNHEY and CDR2 SVGAGI. V lost 8 bases to trimming and J lost 4 bases, with 14 bases between them. The CDR3 is 14 amino acids.

V usage is TRBV9 and J usage is TRBJ2-7, with D possibly TRBD1 on 6 matching bases. The V gene lost 4 bases and the J gene lost 1 base, with 12 bases spanning the gap. Per germline, CDR1 SGDLS and CDR2 YYNGEE. This CDR3 is 14 amino acids long. CDR3 residues: CASSSADRSYEQYF. The CDR3 region has the DNA TGTGCCAGCAGCTCAGCGGACAGATCCTACGAGCAGTACTTC.

The rearrangement joins TRBV29-1 to TRBJ1-2; maybe TRBD1 (5 bases). V lost 4 bases and J 0 bases, leaving 18 bases between the germline ends. CDR1 is SQVTM and CDR2 is ANQGSEA in the germline V gene. The CDR3 sequence is 16 residues long. The CDR3, as DNA: TGCAGCGTTGCTCCGGTTTCGGGGGGAACTAACTATGGCTACACCTTC. Translating gives CSVAPVSGGTNYGYTF. Based on the CDR3 plus reference TRBV29-1 and TRBJ1-2, the full variable domain is SAVISQKPSRDICQRGTSLTIQCQVDSQVTMMFWYRQQPGQSLTLIATANQGSEATYESGFVIDKFPISRPNLTFSTLTVSNMSPEDSSIYLCSVAPVSGGTNYGYTFGSGTRLTVV.

The J gene is TRBJ2-3, the V gene TRBV7-2; 9 nucleotides line up with TRBD1. The V segment lost 5 bases and the J segment 4 bases; nucleotides outside the gene matches: 7. Germline values: CDR1 SGHTA, CDR2 FQGNSA. The CDR3 sequence is 15 residues long. The CDR3 is CASSPPGTGSDTQYF. For the CDR3, the DNA is TGTGCCAGCAGCCCCCCCGGGACAGGGTCAGATACGCAGTATTTT.

The J gene is TRBJ1-1, the V gene TRBV5-1; D is unresolved. V shed 0 bases and J shed 1 base, with 7 bases lying between them. CDR1 SGHRS and CDR2 YFSETQ come from the germline V gene. This CDR3 spans 14 amino acids. Here the CDR3 DNA reads TGCGCCAGCAGCTTGGCGGCTAGGAACACTGAAGCTTTCTTT. Residues: CASSLAARNTEAFF.

The chain is built from TRBV6-4 and TRBJ2-3; possibly TRBD2 for D (6 bases). V gave up 2 bases and J gave up 9 bases, with 15 bases separating them. Germline CDR1 MRHNA, CDR2 SNTAGT. There are 14 residues in the CDR3. CDR3 residues: CASSDGGTPGTQYF. In nucleotides, the CDR3 is TGTGCCAGCAGTGACGGGGGGACGCCAGGGACGCAGTATTTT.

The chain is built from TRBV5-4 and TRBJ1-1; no firm D call. The CDR3 sequence is 14 residues long. V gave up 4 bases and J gave up 0 bases, with 10 bases separating them. Germline assignment: CDR1 SGHNT and CDR2 YYREEE (reference sequence). CDR3 sequence: CASSLEIVNTEAFF. CDR3 coding DNA: TGTGCCAGCAGCCTAGAGATAGTGAACACTGAAGCTTTCTTT.

The chain links TRBV6-5 to TRBJ1-1, with 9 bases fitting TRBD1. Looked up from germline, CDR1 is MNHEY and CDR2 is SVGAGI. The V gene end was trimmed by 5 bases and the J gene end by 0 bases; junction bases not matched to a gene: 4. This CDR3 region has 15 residues. The CDR3 nucleotides are TGTGCCAGCAGTGCAGGGACAGGGATGAACACTGAAGCTTTCTTT. It translates to CASSAGTGMNTEAFF.

As for this clone: Other DNA sequences in this sample translate to the same CDR3. The chain couples TRBV6-6 to TRBJ1-1; no clear D gene. Germline loops: CDR1 MNHNY, CDR2 SVGAGI (reference sequence). The CDR3 covers 13 residues. The V gene lost 2 bases and the J gene lost 3 bases, with 7 bases spanning the gap. The CDR3 DNA follows: TGTGCCAGCAGTTACGGAGGTGACACTGAAGCTTTCTTT. Translation: CASSYGGDTEAFF.

V and J are TRBV5-1 and TRBJ1-4; a possible D gene is TRBD1 (5 bases). The germline V gene encodes CDR1 SGHRS and CDR2 YFSETQ. CDR3 length: 16 amino acids. V dropped 4 bases and J dropped 4 bases, with 17 bases sitting between them. The CDR3 protein is CASSRTKGADNEKLFF. The CDR3 DNA sequence: TGCGCCAGCAGCCGGACGAAAGGGGCCGATAATGAAAAACTGTTTTTT.

CDR3 bases: TGTGCCAGCAGTCCAGGACAGACACTAAGTTACGAGCAGTACTTC. Protein product: CASSPGQTLSYEQYF. This chain links TRBV7-2 with TRBJ2-7; weak D call: TRBD1 (6 bases). CDR1 is SGHTA and CDR2 is FQGNSA in the germline V gene. The CDR3 is 15 amino acids. V lost 6 bases to trimming and J lost 4 bases, with 19 bases between them.

This chain joins TRBV30 and TRBJ2-3; TRBD2 agrees at 13 bases. This CDR3 is 15 amino acids long. The ends lost 1 base at V and 4 bases at J; junction bases unmatched: 2. The germline gives CDR1 GTSNPN, CDR2 SVGIG (reference sequence). CDR3 residues: CAWSGTSGSPDTQYF. Here the CDR3 DNA reads TGTGCCTGGAGTGGGACTAGCGGGAGTCCAGATACGCAGTATTTT.

The V gene is TRBV6-1, the J gene TRBJ2-3, with D possibly TRBD1 on 6 matching bases. The germline V and J ends were trimmed by 7 bases and 3 bases, with 14 bases remaining between them. The V gene's germline CDR1 is MNHNS and CDR2 SASEGT. The CDR3 is 14 residues long. The CDR3 coding sequence is TGTGCCAGCAATACAGGGTCTAATACAGATACGCAGTATTTT. Its protein product is CASNTGSNTDTQYF.

The chain employs TRBV5-4 and TRBJ1-1, with 7 bases aligning to TRBD1. Unmatched junction bases numbered 10, after V lost 4 bases and J lost 1 base. The CDR3 runs to 16 residues. Per the germline V gene, CDR1 is SGHNT and CDR2 is YYREEE (reference sequence). CDR3 DNA sequence: TGTGCCAGCAGCCAGGGGGGACGGAGTACGAACACTGAAGCTTTCTTT. It encodes CASSQGGRSTNTEAFF.

This CDR3 reads CASSVLPGYEQYF. The DNA of the CDR3 is TGCGCCAGCAGCGTACTGCCGGGGTACGAGCAGTACTTC. The rearrangement joins TRBV5-1 to TRBJ2-5; the D gene is possibly TRBD2 (5 bases). The J call is doubtful: the DNA matches TRBJ2-7 better. Germline V gene data show CDR1 as SGHRS and CDR2 as YFSETQ. This CDR3 contains 13 residues.

V and J are TRBV18 and TRBJ2-7; tentatively, D is TRBD1 (6 bases). Germline loops: CDR1 KGHSH, CDR2 LQKENI. This CDR3 comprises 18 residues. V was pared by 4 bases and J by 0 bases, with 22 bases between. This CDR3 reads CASSRGFEQGHPSYEQYF. The CDR3 nucleotides read TGTGCCAGCTCACGCGGATTCGAACAGGGACATCCCTCCTACGAGCAGTACTTC.

CDR3 in amino acids: CASSLETGKAFF. DNA of the CDR3: TGCGCCAGCAGCTTGGAAACGGGGAAGGCTTTCTTT. The chain carries TRBV5-1 and TRBJ1-1; D remains unclear. The CDR3 is 12 residues long. Germline V CDR1 and CDR2: SGHRS, YFSETQ. V was cut by 0 bases and J by 11 bases, with 11 bases left in between.

The rearrangement links TRBV4-2 to TRBJ2-3; 13 bases are shared with TRBD2. V shed 3 bases and J 7 bases; nucleotides not matched to a gene: 7. This CDR3 comprises 16 residues. Per the germline V gene, CDR1 is LGHNA and CDR2 is YNFKEQ. CDR3: CASSQEGLAGINTQYF. CDR3 DNA: TGTGCCAGCAGCCAGGAGGGACTAGCGGGAATCAATACGCAGTATTTT.